Each of the 2 T cell receptor beta chains below was sequenced from the same sample in a study of beta chain features in type 1 diabetes. General study findings and limits: Moderately but significantly shorter TCRB CDR3s were found in Type 1 diabetes patients in all four CD4+ subsets.

These receptors' antigens are unknown. Expressed TCRB transcripts were sequenced because the isolated RNA had all been reverse transcribed beforehand. The protocol was immunoSEQ multiplex PCR, while the TCRdb copy is restricted to in-frame clones and leaves out a portion. Among about 250,000 clones listed, about 11% were seen once. The sequencing input was naive CD4+ T cells from blood. Receptors were obtained from a man aged 25-45 years with type 1 diabetes.

This clone has just a few counts. The CDR3 reads CASRLAGEDTQYF. The CDR3 DNA follows: TGTGCCAGCAGACTAGCGGGGGAAGATACGCAGTATTTT. V and J are TRBV7-3 and TRBJ2-3; 11 bases match TRBD2. The CDR3 contains 13 residues. Germline CDR1 SGHTA, CDR2 FQGTGA. V was clipped by 6 bases and J by 5 bases; unmatched bases: 1.

This clone has just a few counts. The J gene is TRBJ2-1, the V gene TRBV4-2; 12 nucleotides line up with TRBD2. V trimming: 5 bases; J trimming: 5 bases; junction bases outside the gene matches: 7. The CDR3 covers 16 residues. Germline-derived CDR1 and CDR2 are LGHNA and YNFKEQ. The CDR3 region is CASSTYLAGGNNEQFF. The CDR3 bases are TGTGCCAGCAGCACCTATCTAGCGGGGGGGAACAATGAGCAGTTCTTC.